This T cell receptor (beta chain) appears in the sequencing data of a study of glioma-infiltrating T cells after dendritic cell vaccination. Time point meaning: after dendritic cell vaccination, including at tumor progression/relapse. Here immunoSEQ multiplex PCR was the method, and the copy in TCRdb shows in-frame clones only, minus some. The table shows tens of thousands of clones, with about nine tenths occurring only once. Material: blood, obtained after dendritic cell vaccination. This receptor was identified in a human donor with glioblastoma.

The CDR3: CASSLDALENLSRFF. The DNA for the CDR3 is TGTGCCAGCAGCTTAGACGCACTAGAAAATCTCTCCCGGTTCTTC. The chain has TRBV5-4 and TRBJ2-1; TRBD2 is a possible D gene (5 bases). Per germline, CDR1 SGHNT and CDR2 YYREEE (reference sequence). Deletions cut 2 bases from V and 15 bases from J, with 24 bases between. The CDR3 length is 15 residues.